This entry concerns a single TCR beta chain. 60 Vbeta and 13 Jbeta primers were used in PCR. TCRdb's table, derived via immunoSEQ multiplex PCR, lists solely in-frame clones and lacks some. This table holds approximately 200,000 clones, about four fifths found once. This record comes from a study of cytomegalovirus exposure and HLA in healthy donors. The donors were healthy bone marrow donors. The CDR3 has 15 amino acids. Germline V gives CDR1 SGHRS, CDR2 YFSETQ. Trimming cost V 4 bases and J 1 base; bases outside gene matches: 5. This receptor was obtained from a girl aged 10 to 17 in good health and CMV-seropositive. This chain connects TRBV5-1 to TRBJ2-1; 7 bases match TRBD1. The sequenced sample was PBMCs. The CDR3 is CASSHRQGSYNEQFF. The CDR3 bases are TGCGCCAGCAGCCATCGACAGGGATCCTACAATGAGCAGTTCTTC. Filled out from reference TRBV5-1 and TRBJ2-1, the complete variable domain reads KAGVTQTPRYLIKTRGQQVTLSCSPISGHRSVSWYQQTPGQGLQFLFEYFSETQRNKGNFPGRFSGRQFSNSRSEMNVSTLELGDSALYLCASSHRQGSYNEQFFGPGTRLTVL.